These T cell receptor beta chains were read from a single sample in a study of healthy donors' naive CD4 and CD8 T cells. TCRdb itself ran the reads through MiXCR, one entry per CDR3 protein. The table lists approximately 200,000 distinct CDR3 sequences, 65% to 75% of them singletons, with about 2.4% in the top ten. Input material: naive CD4+ and CD8+ T cells sorted from blood, pooled from several donors. All receptors derive from a pool of human donors in good health; the sample pools cells from several healthy donors. CDR3s include the opening cysteine and the closing phenylalanine or tryptophan. Each record gives: J gene, V gene, D gene, clone size, CDR3 length, CDR3 protein, CDR3 DNA. D genes are given only for firm matches. Not all rows give a size; the values are once, few, many and, for expanded clones, a class.

J: TRBJ1-2; V: TRBV19; D: TRBD1; size: -; length: 13; CDR3: CATGQGPNYGYTF; DNA: TGTGCCACGGGACAGGGTCCGAACTATGGCTACACCTTC
J: TRBJ1-1; V: TRBV11-1; D: TRBD1; size: -; length: 13; CDR3: CASSIDRDVEAFF; DNA: TGTGCCAGCAGCATTGACAGGGACGTTGAAGCTTTCTTT
J: TRBJ2-7; V: TRBV29-1; D: -; size: few; length: 13; CDR3: CSVEEGSSYEQYF; DNA: TGCAGCGTTGAAGAGGGCAGCTCCTACGAGCAGTACTTC
J: TRBJ2-3; V: TRBV29-1; D: TRBD1; size: -; length: 13; CDR3: CSVQGRFTDTQYF; DNA: TGCAGCGTACAGGGGCGTTTCACAGATACGCAGTATTTT
J: TRBJ2-3; V: TRBV29-1; D: TRBD2; size: few; length: 14; CDR3: CSVDPSGRADTQYF; DNA: TGCAGCGTTGATCCTAGCGGGAGAGCTGATACGCAGTATTTT
J: TRBJ2-5; V: TRBV19; D: -; size: -; length: 15; CDR3: CASSMGMTWQETQYF; DNA: TGTGCCAGTAGTATGGGGATGACGTGGCAAGAGACCCAGTACTTC
J: TRBJ1-1; V: TRBV29-1; D: -; size: -; length: 14; CDR3: CSVDYARKNTEAFF; DNA: TGCAGCGTTGATTACGCCAGAAAGAACACTGAAGCTTTCTTT
J: TRBJ2-1; V: TRBV6-5; D: TRBD2; size: -; length: 14; CDR3: CASSSSGSYNEQFF; DNA: TGTGCCAGCAGTTCTAGCGGCTCCTACAATGAGCAGTTCTTC
J: TRBJ1-2; V: TRBV5-6; D: -; size: -; length: 14; CDR3: CASSSPTGNYGYTF; DNA: TGTGCCAGCAGCTCGCCGACGGGGAACTATGGCTACACCTTC
J: TRBJ2-7; V: TRBV15; D: -; size: once; length: 15; CDR3: CATSREPGEAYEQYF; DNA: TGTGCCACCAGCAGAGAGCCAGGGGAAGCCTACGAGCAGTACTTC
J: TRBJ1-2; V: TRBV29-1; D: -; size: -; length: 14; CDR3: CSVEDREINYGYTF; DNA: TGCAGCGTTGAAGACAGAGAGATTAACTATGGCTACACCTTC
J: TRBJ1-1; V: TRBV6-5; D: -; size: -; length: 13; CDR3: CASTKSRNTEAFF; DNA: TGTGCCAGCACAAAGAGCCGGAACACTGAAGCTTTCTTT
J: TRBJ1-1; V: TRBV12-3/TRBV12-4; D: -; size: -; length: 14; CDR3: CASSFGQTNTEAFF; DNA: TGTGCCAGCAGTTTTGGGCAGACCAACACTGAAGCTTTCTTT
J: TRBJ2-7; V: TRBV29-1; D: -; size: -; length: 14; CDR3: CSVEGGSTNYEQYF; DNA: TGCAGCGTTGAAGGAGGGTCCACTAACTACGAGCAGTACTTC
J: TRBJ1-5; V: TRBV5-6; D: -; size: -; length: 15; CDR3: CASSLGLYSNQPQHF; DNA: TGTGCCAGCAGCTTGGGGCTCTATAGCAATCAGCCCCAGCATTTT
J: TRBJ1-2; V: TRBV29-1; D: TRBD1; size: -; length: 14; CDR3: CSVEGDRGQGGYTF; DNA: TGCAGCGTTGAAGGTGACAGGGGGCAAGGGGGCTACACCTTC
J: TRBJ2-7; V: TRBV29-1; D: TRBD1; size: -; length: 13; CDR3: CSVAQTGGYEQYF; DNA: TGCAGCGTTGCCCAGACAGGGGGCTACGAGCAGTACTTC
J: TRBJ2-7; V: TRBV11-2; D: TRBD2; size: -; length: 16; CDR3: CASSSPKAGGSYEQYF; DNA: TGTGCCAGCAGCTCGCCCAAAGCGGGGGGTTCCTACGAGCAGTACTTC
J: TRBJ1-1; V: TRBV29-1; D: TRBD1; size: few; length: 13; CDR3: CSVESAQGGEAFF; DNA: TGCAGCGTTGAATCGGCCCAGGGGGGAGAAGCTTTCTTT
J: TRBJ1-1; V: TRBV30; D: -; size: -; length: 14; CDR3: CAWSTGPMNTEAFF; DNA: TGTGCCTGGAGTACGGGACCCATGAACACTGAAGCTTTCTTT
J: TRBJ1-1; V: TRBV6-6; D: -; size: once; length: 13; CDR3: CASSYPENTEAFF; DNA: TGTGCCAGCAGTTACCCCGAGAACACTGAAGCTTTCTTT
J: TRBJ2-7; V: TRBV12-3/TRBV12-4; D: TRBD1; size: -; length: 14; CDR3: CASSPRTGSYEQYF; DNA: TGTGCCAGCAGCCCTCGGACAGGGAGTTACGAGCAGTACTTC
J: TRBJ2-7; V: TRBV6-5; D: -; size: -; length: 17; CDR3: CASSPQTGTEKSYEQYF; DNA: TGTGCCAGCAGTCCACAAACGGGGACGGAAAAGTCCTACGAGCAGTACTTC
J: TRBJ2-5; V: TRBV28; D: -; size: few; length: 21; CDR3: CASSLGRISGLSPPYQETQYF; DNA: TGTGCCAGCAGTTTAGGGAGGATCTCCGGTTTGAGCCCTCCGTACCAAGAGACCCAGTACTTC